The 30 T cell receptor beta chains given below trace back to one sample, sequenced in a study of cytomegalovirus exposure and HLA in healthy donors. With 60 Vbeta and 13 Jbeta primers, the PCR was carried out. Some clones are missing from TCRdb's copy, which holds only in-frame ones; the method was immunoSEQ multiplex PCR. The repertoire holds about 120,000 clones, with around three quarters as singletons. The sequenced material came from PBMCs. Receptor source: a woman between 40 and 55 years old in good health and CMV-seropositive.

The V and J genes are TRBV7-2 and TRBJ1-2; D call uncertain. The CDR3 sequence is 17 residues long. Deletions cut 5 bases from V and 0 bases from J, with 19 bases between. Germline V gene sequence: CDR1 SGHTA, CDR2 FQGNSA. The CDR3 DNA reads as TGTGCCAGCAGCACACGGGAGGGAAGGAGAGCTAACTATGGCTACACCTTC. Encoded protein: CASSTREGRRANYGYTF. Variable domain in full (rest from reference TRBV7-2 and TRBJ1-2): GAGVSQSPSNKVTEKGKDVELRCDPISGHTALYWYRQSLGQGLEFLIYFQGNSAPDKSGLPSDRFSAERTGGSVSTLTIQRTQQEDSAVYLCASSTREGRRANYGYTFGSGTRLTVV.

The genes are TRBV6-1 and TRBJ1-2; D uncertain. CDR3 length: 14 amino acids. Germline CDR1 and CDR2: MNHNS and SASEGT. V lost 4 bases, J lost 6 bases, and 15 bases lay in between. CDR3 bases: TGTGCCAGCAGTGCGGAGGGAAACGGGCATGGCTACACCTTC. Translated, it gives CASSAEGNGHGYTF.

V usage is TRBV14 and J usage is TRBJ1-6, with 9 positions matching TRBD1. Trimming cost V 0 bases and J 10 bases; bases outside gene matches: 7. Per the germline V gene, CDR1 is SGHDN and CDR2 is FVKESK. This CDR3 contains 16 residues. CDR3 nucleotide sequence: TGTGCCAGCAGCCAAGAATCGGACAGGGGTAGGTCACCCCTCCACTTT. Protein product: CASSQESDRGRSPLHF.

The J gene is TRBJ2-1, the V gene TRBV14; the D gene is possibly TRBD1 (6 bases). V was trimmed by 4 bases and J by 3 bases, leaving 16 bases between them. CDR1 and CDR2 from the germline V gene are SGHDN and FVKESK. The CDR3 sequence is 16 residues long. CDR3 nucleotide sequence: TGTGCCAGCAGCCGAGGCCAGATCAGGGGCTACAATGAGCAGTTCTTC. Translation gives CASSRGQIRGYNEQFF.

The rearrangement joins TRBV13 to TRBJ2-7; no clear D gene. CDR3 length equals 13 residues. V lost 5 bases and J lost 2, with 10 bases in between. The germline CDR1 and CDR2 sequences are PRHDT and FYEKMQ (reference sequence). CDR3 DNA sequence: TGTGCCAGCAGCCCTCGCTGGCCCTACGAGCAGTACTTC. Amino acid sequence: CASSPRWPYEQYF.

This sequence joins TRBV7-9 and TRBJ2-4, with 7 bases identical to TRBD1. V was clipped by 0 bases and J by 7 bases; unmatched bases: 0. CDR1 is SEHNR, CDR2 FQNEAQ, per germline (reference sequence). CDR3 length equals 13 residues. In DNA form, the CDR3 reads TGTGCCAGCAGCTTAGCCAGGGGGAACATTCAGTACTTC. It codes for CASSLARGNIQYF.

The CDR3 DNA reads as TGCAGCGTTGGCGAACCGGGACTAGGAGACTATCAAGAGACCCAGTACTTC. Its protein product is CSVGEPGLGDYQETQYF. The V and J genes are TRBV29-1 and TRBJ2-5; 8 nucleotides agree with TRBD2. The J segment lost 2 bases and the V segment lost 4 bases, leaving 15 bases of the junction unmatched. This CDR3 has 17 amino acids. Germline V CDR1 and CDR2: SQVTM, ANQGSEA.

The chain couples TRBV11-2 to TRBJ2-3; TRBD2 agrees at 13 bases. The germline V gene has CDR1 SGHAT and CDR2 FQNNGV. V was clipped by 5 bases and J by 2 bases; unmatched bases: 4. The CDR3 runs to 16 residues. The CDR3 region has the DNA TGTGCCAGCAGCCTGGGACTAGCGGGGACCACAGATACGCAGTATTTT. Encoded protein: CASSLGLAGTTDTQYF.

V usage is TRBV18 and J usage is TRBJ2-3; D might be TRBD2 (5 bases). V lost 3 bases, J lost 0 bases, and 10 bases lay in between. Germline CDR1 is KGHSH and CDR2 is LQKENI. This CDR3 is 15 amino acids long. The CDR3 region has the DNA TGTGCCAGCTCACCCAGCGGAACTAGCACAGATACGCAGTATTTT. Protein sequence: CASSPSGTSTDTQYF. The entire variable domain, with the rest obtained from reference TRBV18 and TRBJ2-3, is as follows: NAGVMQNPRHLVRRRGQEARLRCSPMKGHSHVYWYRQLPEEGLKFMVYLQKENIIDESGMPKERFSAEFPKEGPSILRIQQVVRGDSAAYFCASSPSGTSTDTQYFGPGTRLTVL.

This sequence joins TRBV12-5 and TRBJ1-5, with D hard to call. The V end lost 1 base, the J end lost 5 bases, and 3 bases lay between the germline ends. Germline V lookup: CDR1 LGHNT, CDR2 FRNRAP. The CDR3 runs 12 residues. The CDR3 DNA reads as TGTGCTAGTGGTTTGGACTATCAGCCCCAGCATTTT. Translated, it gives CASGLDYQPQHF.

This clone has just a few counts. The chain couples TRBV19 to TRBJ2-2; 7 bases are shared with TRBD2. The CDR3 consists of 13 residues. The germline V gene encodes CDR1 LNHDA and CDR2 SQIVND (reference sequence). Losses at the gene ends were 4 bases for V and 7 bases for J; bases not matched to a gene: 3. The DNA of the CDR3 is TGTGCCAGTAGTAGGACGGGGGGCGGGGAGCTGTTTTTT. Protein sequence: CASSRTGGGELFF.

This clone was seen more than once but under ten times. The genes are TRBV10-2 and TRBJ1-6; 8 bases agree with TRBD1. V dropped 11 bases and J dropped 5; count of bases not matched to a gene: 11. Germline CDR1 is WSHSY and CDR2 is SAAADI. The CDR3 totals 15 residues. The CDR3 coding sequence is TGCGCCGTAACGTCGTTGGACAGGGATAATTCACCCCTCCACTTT. Its translation: CAVTSLDRDNSPLHF.

The CDR3 here is CASSLGRTGSNQPQHF. DNA of the CDR3: TGTGCCAGCAGCCTGGGTAGGACAGGGTCCAATCAGCCCCAGCATTTT. The gene calls are TRBV14 and TRBJ1-5, with 8 bases fitting TRBD1. The CDR3 has 16 residues. Germline lookup yields CDR1 SGHDN and CDR2 FVKESK. The V gene end was trimmed by 4 bases and the J gene end by 3 bases; junction bases not matched to a gene: 8.

The CDR3, as DNA: TGTGCCAGCAGTTTACAGGACATGAACACTGAAGCTTTCTTT. It yields the protein CASSLQDMNTEAFF. The chain is built from TRBV27 and TRBJ1-1; D might be TRBD1 (5 bases). This CDR3 is 14 amino acids long. CDR1 is MNHEY and CDR2 is SMNVEV in the germline V gene (reference sequence). Trimming took off 2 bases at V and 0 bases at J, with 7 bases between the two ends.

This clone was counted a single time. The gene calls are TRBV10-3 and TRBJ2-5, with TRBD2 matching over 9 bases. The assigned J gene may be wrong: the sequence end matches TRBJ2-7 better. CDR1 and CDR2 (germline): ENHRY, SYGVKD. The CDR3 consists of 16 residues. CDR3 in amino acids: CAISDGEREVSYEQYF. For the CDR3, the DNA is TGTGCCATCAGTGATGGTGAGCGGGAGGTATCCTACGAGCAGTACTTC.

This clone was recorded only once. J is TRBJ1-4 and V is TRBV5-1; D possibly corresponds to TRBD1 (5 bases). Germline V gene data show CDR1 as SGHRS and CDR2 as YFSETQ. Deletions cut 7 bases from V and 8 bases from J, with 18 bases between. There are 14 residues in the CDR3. The CDR3 sequence is CASSNDSLGEKLFF. DNA for the CDR3: TGCGCCAGCTCCAATGACAGCCTGGGGGAAAAACTGTTTTTT.

The gene calls are TRBV12-5 and TRBJ2-2, with 10 bases fitting TRBD2. This CDR3 comprises 15 residues. Germline CDR1 is LGHNT and CDR2 is FRNRAP. V shed 5 bases, J shed 6 bases, and the junction held 6 bases outside the gene matches. Here the CDR3 reads CASGLSGGRSGELFF. CDR3 bases: TGTGCTAGTGGTCTTAGCGGGGGGCGGTCCGGGGAGCTGTTTTTT.

This sequence joins TRBV7-9 and TRBJ1-3; perhaps TRBD1 as D (5 bases). The germline V gene has CDR1 SEHNR and CDR2 FQNEAQ (reference sequence). The CDR3 is 15 amino acids. V lost 4 bases and J 3 bases, leaving 13 bases between the germline ends. For the CDR3, the DNA is TGTGCCAGCAGCTGGAGCGGGGCAGGTGGAAACACCATATATTTT. Its protein product is CASSWSGAGGNTIYF.

V usage is TRBV6-1 and J usage is TRBJ1-6; 10 bases match TRBD1. Looked up from germline, CDR1 is MNHNS and CDR2 is SASEGT. Trimming removed 7 bases from V and 8 bases from J; junction bases left unmatched: 5. There are 14 residues in the CDR3. This CDR3 reads CASNSDRGDSPLHF. CDR3 sequence (DNA): TGTGCCAGCAACTCGGACAGGGGGGATTCACCCCTCCACTTT.

V usage is TRBV14 and J usage is TRBJ2-5; TRBD1 matches 9 bases. The ends lost 5 bases at V and 2 bases at J; junction bases unmatched: 12. The germline gives CDR1 SGHDN, CDR2 FVKESK. The CDR3 has 17 residues. CDR3 region: CASSEERGTGSQETQYF. CDR3 sequence (DNA): TGTGCCAGCAGCGAGGAGAGGGGGACAGGGTCACAAGAGACCCAGTACTTC.

The chain is built from TRBV5-1 and TRBJ2-7; 7 bases map to TRBD1. V dropped 4 bases and J dropped 0; count of bases not matched to a gene: 7. The CDR3 consists of 15 residues. Germline V lookup: CDR1 SGHRS, CDR2 YFSETQ. CDR3 amino acids: CASSTGTEVSYEQYF. The CDR3 nucleotides read TGCGCCAGCAGCACCGGGACAGAAGTCTCCTACGAGCAGTACTTC. The whole variable domain, remainder taken from reference TRBV5-1 and TRBJ2-7, is KAGVTQTPRYLIKTRGQQVTLSCSPISGHRSVSWYQQTPGQGLQFLFEYFSETQRNKGNFPGRFSGRQFSNSRSEMNVSTLELGDSALYLCASSTGTEVSYEQYFGPGTRLTVT.

The chain couples TRBV6-1 to TRBJ1-4; 7 bases are shared with TRBD1. This CDR3 contains 15 residues. The V gene's germline CDR1 is MNHNS and CDR2 SASEGT. Losses at the gene ends were 10 bases for V and 4 bases for J; bases not matched to a gene: 12. CDR3 sequence: CATRGTDRVNEKLFF. In DNA form, the CDR3 reads TGTGCCACCAGGGGGACGGACAGAGTTAATGAAAAACTGTTTTTT.

The chain links TRBV5-4 to TRBJ1-1, with D possibly TRBD1 on 5 matching bases. V lost 5 bases to trimming and J lost 4 bases, with 12 bases between them. From germline, CDR1 is SGHNT and CDR2 YYREEE (reference sequence). CDR3 size: 13 residues. CDR3 protein: CASSLLGATEAFF. The CDR3 coding sequence is TGTGCCAGCAGTTTACTTGGGGCCACTGAAGCTTTCTTT.

The chain uses TRBV23-1 and TRBJ1-5, with D perhaps TRBD1 (5 bases). TRBV23-1 carries the ORF label, with uncertain function. Trimming cost V 2 bases and J 0 bases, with 8 bases left between them. The CDR3 sequence is 15 residues long. The CDR3 sequence: CASSQRTLSNQPQHF. The DNA of the CDR3 is TGCGCCAGCAGTCAACGGACACTTAGCAATCAGCCCCAGCATTTT.

The chain links TRBV14 to TRBJ2-5, with a possible D match to TRBD2 (6 bases). The V gene's germline CDR1 is SGHDN and CDR2 FVKESK. V was cut by 0 bases and J by 4 bases, with 12 bases left in between. The CDR3 is 15 residues long. The CDR3 loop reads CASSQDLLLAETQYF. The CDR3 DNA reads as TGTGCCAGCAGCCAAGATCTTTTACTAGCAGAGACCCAGTACTTC.

This clone showed up just a few times. This chain links TRBV19 with TRBJ2-5, with 11 bases identical to TRBD2. Germline V gives CDR1 LNHDA, CDR2 SQIVND (reference sequence). Germline trimming cut 5 bases from V and 1 base from J; bases unmatched to any gene: 3. The CDR3 length is 15 residues. The CDR3 DNA is TGTGCCAGTAGTCCTACTAGCGGGAGCCAAGAGACCCAGTACTTC. Translating it yields CASSPTSGSQETQYF.

This chain links TRBV6-6 with TRBJ1-6; TRBD1 aligns across 9 bases. Unmatched junction bases numbered 2, after V lost 2 bases and J lost 6 bases. This CDR3 comprises 15 residues. Germline assignment: CDR1 MNHNY and CDR2 SVGAGI (reference sequence). The CDR3 loop is CASSYLDRGNSPLHF. The DNA for the CDR3 is TGTGCCAGCAGTTACCTGGACAGGGGTAATTCACCCCTCCACTTT.

The genes are TRBV6-6 and TRBJ1-5; TRBD1 aligns across 7 bases. From germline, CDR1 is MNHNY and CDR2 SVGAGI (reference sequence). This CDR3 is 15 amino acids long. Trimming took 4 bases from V and 4 from J; bases not matched to a gene: 7. Here the CDR3 DNA reads TGTGCCAGCAGTTGGGACAGCTCGTTAAATCAGCCCCAGCATTTT. Translating it yields CASSWDSSLNQPQHF.

The chain joins TRBV19 to TRBJ1-5; TRBD1 might be the D (6 bases). V was clipped by 6 bases and J by 2 bases, with 14 bases between them. This CDR3 spans 15 amino acids. The V gene's germline CDR1 is LNHDA and CDR2 SQIVND (reference sequence). CDR3 in amino acids: CASSHREYGNQPQHF. The CDR3 DNA sequence: TGTGCCAGTAGCCACAGGGAGTACGGCAATCAGCCCCAGCATTTT.

This chain joins TRBV6-5 and TRBJ1-2; D unresolved. CDR1 MNHEY and CDR2 SVGAGI come from the germline V gene. V was shortened by 5 bases and J by 1 base, with 14 bases between the two germline ends. This CDR3 region has 15 residues. CDR3 amino acids: CASSPPWHLNYGYTF. For the CDR3, the DNA is TGTGCCAGCAGTCCACCTTGGCACCTTAACTATGGCTACACCTTC.